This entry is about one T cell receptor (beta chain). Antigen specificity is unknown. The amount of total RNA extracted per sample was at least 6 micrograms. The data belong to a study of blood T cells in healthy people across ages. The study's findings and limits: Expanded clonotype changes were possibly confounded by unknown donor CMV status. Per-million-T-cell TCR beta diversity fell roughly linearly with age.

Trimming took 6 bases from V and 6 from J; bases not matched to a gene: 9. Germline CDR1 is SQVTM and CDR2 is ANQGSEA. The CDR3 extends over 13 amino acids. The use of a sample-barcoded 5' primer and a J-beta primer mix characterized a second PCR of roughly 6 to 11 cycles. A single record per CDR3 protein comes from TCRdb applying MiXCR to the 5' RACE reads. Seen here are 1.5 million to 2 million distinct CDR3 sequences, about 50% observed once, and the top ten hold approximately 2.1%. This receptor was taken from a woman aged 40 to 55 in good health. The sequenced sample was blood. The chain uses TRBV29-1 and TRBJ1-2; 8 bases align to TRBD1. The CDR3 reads CSVDRAITDGYTF. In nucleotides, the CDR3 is TGCAGCGTGGACAGGGCCATAACTGATGGCTACACCTTC.